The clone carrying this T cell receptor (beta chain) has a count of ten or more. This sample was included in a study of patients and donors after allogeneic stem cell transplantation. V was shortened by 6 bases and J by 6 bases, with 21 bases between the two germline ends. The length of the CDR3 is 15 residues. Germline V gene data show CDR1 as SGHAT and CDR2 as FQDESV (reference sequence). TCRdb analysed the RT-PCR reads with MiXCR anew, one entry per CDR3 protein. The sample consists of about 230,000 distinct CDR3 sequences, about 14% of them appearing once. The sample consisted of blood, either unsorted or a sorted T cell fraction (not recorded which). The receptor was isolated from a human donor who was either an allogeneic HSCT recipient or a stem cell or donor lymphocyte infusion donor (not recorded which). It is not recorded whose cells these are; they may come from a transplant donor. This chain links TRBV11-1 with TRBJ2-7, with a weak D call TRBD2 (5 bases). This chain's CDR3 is CASRPLAGPGSEQYF. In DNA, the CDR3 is TGTGCCAGCAGACCCTTGGCGGGTCCCGGGTCCGAGCAGTACTTC.